The clone carrying this TCR beta chain was recorded many times. The antigen is not known. Time point specified: newly diagnosed GD, antithyroid drugs for less than 3 months. From RNA extracted from PBMCs, the TCR library was made. Patients of an endocrinology department in Xi'an, China, were included. Germline V gives CDR1 SGHNT, CDR2 YENEEA. The J segment lost 4 bases and the V segment lost 3 bases, leaving 9 bases of the junction unmatched. This CDR3 is built from 17 residues. For TCR beta, libraries came from iRepertoire HTBI primers and Arm-PCR of CDR3 regions. Each CDR3 protein is one row after TCRdb ran MiXCR on the multiplex PCR reads. The sample includes 320,000 or so distinct CDR3 sequences, about 18% of them seen just once. This specimen comes from a study of regulatory T cells in long-lasting Graves disease. Study findings and constraints: The persistent group shared about 2,600 public clonotypes, more than the roughly 970 shared by new patients. Limited sample numbers may have lowered accuracy. Examination was confined to peripheral blood, excluding thyroid tissue.

The chain joins TRBV11-3 to TRBJ1-1; 12 bases map to TRBD1. The source of this sequence is a female donor with Graves disease. Sequenced here: peripheral blood mononuclear cells (PBMCs), sampled at new diagnosis, from a patient treated with antithyroid drugs. The CDR3 region has the DNA TGTGCCAGCAGCTTCAAAGGCGGGACAGGGGGCGGCACTGAAGCTTTCTTT. Its protein is CASSFKGGTGGGTEAFF.